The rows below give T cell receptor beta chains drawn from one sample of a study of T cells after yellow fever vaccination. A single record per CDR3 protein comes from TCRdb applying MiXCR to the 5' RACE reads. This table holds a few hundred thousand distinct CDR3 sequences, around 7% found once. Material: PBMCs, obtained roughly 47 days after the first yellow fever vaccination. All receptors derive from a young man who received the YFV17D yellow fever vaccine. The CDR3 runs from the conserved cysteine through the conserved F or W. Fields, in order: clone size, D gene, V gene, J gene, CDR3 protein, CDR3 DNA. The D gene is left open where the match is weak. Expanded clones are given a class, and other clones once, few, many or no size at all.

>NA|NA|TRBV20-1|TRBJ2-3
CSAPPRGGPGDTQYF
TGCAGTGCTCCCCCTAGGGGGGGGCCGGGGGATACGCAGTATTTT
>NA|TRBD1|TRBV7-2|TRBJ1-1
CASRQNRDRGAEAFF
TGTGCCAGCAGACAAAACCGGGACAGAGGGGCTGAAGCTTTCTTT
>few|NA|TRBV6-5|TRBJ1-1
CASSLGAMNTEAFF
TGTGCCAGCAGTTTAGGGGCCATGAACACTGAAGCTTTCTTT
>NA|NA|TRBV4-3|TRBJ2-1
CASSQQLYNEQFF
TGCGCCAGCAGCCAGCAACTTTACAATGAGCAGTTCTTC
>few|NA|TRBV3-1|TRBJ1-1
CASSFFRDGTEAFF
TGTGCCAGCAGCTTCTTCAGGGATGGAACTGAAGCTTTCTTT
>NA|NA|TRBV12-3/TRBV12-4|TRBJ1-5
CASSRSGLEPQHF
TGTGCCAGCAGCCGTTCAGGGTTAGAGCCCCAGCATTTT
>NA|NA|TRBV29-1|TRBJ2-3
CSVEAWESTDTQYF
TGCAGCGTTGAAGCATGGGAGTCCACAGATACGCAGTATTTT
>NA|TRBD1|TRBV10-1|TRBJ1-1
CASSDSGTGGGEAFF
TGCGCCAGCAGTGATTCCGGGACAGGGGGTGGTGAAGCTTTCTTT
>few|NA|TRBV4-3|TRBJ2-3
CASSQIAASTDTQYF
TGCGCCAGCAGCCAGATAGCGGCTAGCACAGATACGCAGTATTTT
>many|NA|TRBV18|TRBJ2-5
CASSPLTGEETQYF
TGTGCCAGCTCACCACTGACAGGAGAAGAGACCCAGTACTTC
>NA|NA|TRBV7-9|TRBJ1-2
CASSSASGGYTF
TGTGCCAGCAGCTCAGCTTCGGGTGGCTACACCTTC
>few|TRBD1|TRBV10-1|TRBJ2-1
CASSLTPGQEQFF
TGCGCCAGCAGTCTTACTCCGGGACAGGAGCAGTTCTTC
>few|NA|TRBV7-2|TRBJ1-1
CASSLYQPMNTEAFF
TGTGCCAGCAGCTTATACCAGCCTATGAACACTGAAGCTTTCTTT
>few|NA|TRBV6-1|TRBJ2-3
CASSGLGHSTDTQYF
TGTGCCAGCAGTGGGCTGGGACACAGCACAGATACGCAGTATTTT
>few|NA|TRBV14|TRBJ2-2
CASSLGGIGELFF
TGTGCCAGCAGCCTCGGAGGCATCGGGGAGCTGTTTTTT
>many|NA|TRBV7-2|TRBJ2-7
CASTQTGAREQYF
TGTGCCAGCACCCAGACGGGAGCGAGAGAGCAGTACTTC
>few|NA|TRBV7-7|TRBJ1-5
CASSLVISPQHF
TGTGCCAGCAGCTTAGTGATATCCCCCCAGCATTTT
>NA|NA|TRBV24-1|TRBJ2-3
CATSDRGASTDTQYF
TGTGCCACCAGTGATCGGGGGGCCAGCACAGATACGCAGTATTTT
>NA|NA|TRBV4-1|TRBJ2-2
CASSHRATRPRTSNTGELFF
TGCGCCAGCAGCCATCGGGCCACGAGGCCGAGAACGTCTAACACCGGGGAGCTGTTTTTT
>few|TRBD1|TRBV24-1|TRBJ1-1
CASGQGGGNTEAFF
TGTGCCAGCGGACAGGGCGGAGGGAACACTGAAGCTTTCTTT
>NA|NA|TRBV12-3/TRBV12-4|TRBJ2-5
CASSLAEGWKTQYF
TGTGCCAGCAGTTTAGCGGAGGGGTGGAAGACCCAGTACTTC
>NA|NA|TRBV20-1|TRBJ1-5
CSARVHPGANQPQHF
TGCAGTGCTAGAGTCCACCCGGGAGCTAATCAGCCCCAGCATTTT
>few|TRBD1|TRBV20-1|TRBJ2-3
CSARTGGWGDTQYF
TGCAGTGCTCGGACAGGGGGGTGGGGAGATACGCAGTATTTT
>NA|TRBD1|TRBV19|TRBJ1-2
CASTPDRGAYGYTF
TGTGCCAGCACACCGGACAGGGGTGCCTATGGCTACACCTTC
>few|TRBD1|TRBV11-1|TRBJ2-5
CASSAAGTGQTQYF
TGTGCCAGCAGCGCTGCGGGGACAGGGCAGACCCAGTACTTC
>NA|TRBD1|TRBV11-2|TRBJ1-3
CASSTNRGKGGNTIYF
TGTGCCAGCAGCACCAACAGGGGCAAAGGTGGAAACACCATATATTTT
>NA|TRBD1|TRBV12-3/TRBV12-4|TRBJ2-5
CASSFAGQGGETQYF
TGTGCCAGCAGTTTCGCCGGACAGGGTGGAGAGACCCAGTACTTC